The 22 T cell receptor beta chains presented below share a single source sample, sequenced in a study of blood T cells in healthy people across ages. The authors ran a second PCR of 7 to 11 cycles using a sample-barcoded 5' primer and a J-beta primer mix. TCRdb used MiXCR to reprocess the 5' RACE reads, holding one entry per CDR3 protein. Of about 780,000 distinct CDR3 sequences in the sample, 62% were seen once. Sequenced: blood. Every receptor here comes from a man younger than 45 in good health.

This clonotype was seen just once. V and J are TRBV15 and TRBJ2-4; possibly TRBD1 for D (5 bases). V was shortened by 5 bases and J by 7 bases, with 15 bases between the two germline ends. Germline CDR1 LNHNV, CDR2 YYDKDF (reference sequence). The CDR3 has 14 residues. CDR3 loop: CATSVGRDGNIQYF. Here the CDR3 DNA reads TGTGCCACCAGCGTAGGCAGGGATGGGAACATTCAGTACTTC.

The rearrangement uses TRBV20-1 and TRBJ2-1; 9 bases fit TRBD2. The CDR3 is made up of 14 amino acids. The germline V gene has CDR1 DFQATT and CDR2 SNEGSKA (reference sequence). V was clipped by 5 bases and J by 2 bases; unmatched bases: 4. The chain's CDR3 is CSAYLAGTYNEQFF. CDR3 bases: TGCAGTGCTTATCTAGCGGGGACCTACAATGAGCAGTTCTTC.

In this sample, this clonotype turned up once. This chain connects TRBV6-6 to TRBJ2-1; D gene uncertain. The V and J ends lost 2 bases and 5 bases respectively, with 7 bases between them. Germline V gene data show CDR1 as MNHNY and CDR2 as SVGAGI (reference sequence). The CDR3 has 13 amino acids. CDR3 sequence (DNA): TGTGCCAGCAGTTACAAGGTAAACAATGAGCAGTTCTTC. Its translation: CASSYKVNNEQFF.

CDR3 nucleotide sequence: TGCAGCGTCAACCGGGGACAGGGGGCAGAGACCCAGTACTTC. Protein sequence: CSVNRGQGAETQYF. J is TRBJ2-5 and V is TRBV29-1; 12 bases agree with TRBD1. V lost 6 bases to trimming and J lost 4 bases; unmatched junction nucleotides: 6. The length of the CDR3 is 14 residues. Germline CDR1 SQVTM, CDR2 ANQGSEA.

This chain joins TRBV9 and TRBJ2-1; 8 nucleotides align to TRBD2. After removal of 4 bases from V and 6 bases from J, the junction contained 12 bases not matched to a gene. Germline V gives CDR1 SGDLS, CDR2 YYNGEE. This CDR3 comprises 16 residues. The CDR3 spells CASSPIAGRQSNEQFF. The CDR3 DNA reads TGTGCCAGCAGCCCCATAGCGGGGCGACAGTCCAATGAGCAGTTCTTC. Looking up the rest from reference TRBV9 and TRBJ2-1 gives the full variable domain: DSGVTQTPKHLITATGQRVTLRCSPRSGDLSVYWYQQSLDQGLQFLIQYYNGEERAKGNILERFSAQQFPDLHSELNLSSLELGDSALYFCASSPIAGRQSNEQFFGPGTRLTVL.

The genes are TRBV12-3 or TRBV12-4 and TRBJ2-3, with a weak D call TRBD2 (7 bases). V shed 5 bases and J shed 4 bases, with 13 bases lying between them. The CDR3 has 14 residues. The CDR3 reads CASSQEGGSDTQYF. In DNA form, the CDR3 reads TGTGCCAGCAGTCAGGAGGGGGGGTCAGATACGCAGTATTTT.

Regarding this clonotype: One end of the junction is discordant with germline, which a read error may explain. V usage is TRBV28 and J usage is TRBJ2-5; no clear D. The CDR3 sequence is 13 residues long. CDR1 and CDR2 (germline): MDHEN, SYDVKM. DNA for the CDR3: TGTGCCAGCAGTTTAGGGCCCCACTATGAGCAGTATTTC. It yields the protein CASSLGPHYEQYF.

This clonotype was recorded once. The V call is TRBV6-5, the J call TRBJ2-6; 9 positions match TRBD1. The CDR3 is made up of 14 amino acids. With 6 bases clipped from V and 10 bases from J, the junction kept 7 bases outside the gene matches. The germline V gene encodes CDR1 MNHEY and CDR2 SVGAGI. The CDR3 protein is CASSQGQGGNVLTF. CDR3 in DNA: TGTGCCAGCAGCCAGGGACAGGGAGGGAACGTCCTGACTTTC.

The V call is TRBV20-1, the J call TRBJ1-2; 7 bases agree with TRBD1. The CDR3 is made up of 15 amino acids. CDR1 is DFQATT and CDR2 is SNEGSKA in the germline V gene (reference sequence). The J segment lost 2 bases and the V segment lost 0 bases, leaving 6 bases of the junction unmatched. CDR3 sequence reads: CSARDALGQNYGYTF. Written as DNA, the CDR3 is TGCAGTGCTAGAGATGCCCTGGGACAGAACTATGGCTACACCTTC.

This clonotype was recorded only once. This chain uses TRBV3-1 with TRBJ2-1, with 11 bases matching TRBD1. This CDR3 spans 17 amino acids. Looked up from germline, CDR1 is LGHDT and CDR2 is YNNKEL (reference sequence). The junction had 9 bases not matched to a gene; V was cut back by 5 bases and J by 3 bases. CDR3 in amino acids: CASSYGSGTGGYNEQFF. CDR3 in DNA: TGTGCCAGCAGCTACGGAAGCGGGACAGGGGGCTACAATGAGCAGTTCTTC.

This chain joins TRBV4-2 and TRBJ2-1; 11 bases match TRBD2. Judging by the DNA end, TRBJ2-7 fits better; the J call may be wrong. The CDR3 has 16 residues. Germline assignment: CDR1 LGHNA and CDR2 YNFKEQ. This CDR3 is CASSQIGTSGYNEQYF. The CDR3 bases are TGTGCCAGCAGCCAGATCGGGACTAGCGGCTACAATGAGCAGTACTTC.

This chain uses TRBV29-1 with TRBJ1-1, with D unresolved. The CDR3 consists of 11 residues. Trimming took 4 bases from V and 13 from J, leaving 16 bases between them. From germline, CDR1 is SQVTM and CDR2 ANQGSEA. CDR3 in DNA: TGCAGCGTTGTACCGGGCTCTACCGATTTCTTT. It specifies CSVVPGSTDFF.

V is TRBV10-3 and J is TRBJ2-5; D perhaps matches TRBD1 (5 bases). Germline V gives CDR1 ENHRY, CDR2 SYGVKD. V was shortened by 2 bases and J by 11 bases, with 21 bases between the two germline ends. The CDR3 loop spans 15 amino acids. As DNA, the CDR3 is TGTGCCATCAGTGAGCCGCGCAGGGCGCCCTTGGAGCAGTACTTC. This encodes CAISEPRRAPLEQYF.

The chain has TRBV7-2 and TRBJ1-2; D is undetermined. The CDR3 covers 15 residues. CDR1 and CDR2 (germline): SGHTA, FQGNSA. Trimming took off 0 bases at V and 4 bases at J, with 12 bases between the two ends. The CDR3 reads CASSLAAGLFYGYTF. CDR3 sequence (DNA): TGTGCCAGCAGCTTAGCTGCAGGCCTCTTCTATGGCTACACCTTC.

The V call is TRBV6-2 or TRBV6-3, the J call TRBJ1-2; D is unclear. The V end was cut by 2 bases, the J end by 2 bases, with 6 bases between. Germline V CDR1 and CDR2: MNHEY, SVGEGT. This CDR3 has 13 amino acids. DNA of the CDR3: TGTGCCAGCAGTTACGAGCGAAACTATGGCTACACCTTC. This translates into CASSYERNYGYTF.

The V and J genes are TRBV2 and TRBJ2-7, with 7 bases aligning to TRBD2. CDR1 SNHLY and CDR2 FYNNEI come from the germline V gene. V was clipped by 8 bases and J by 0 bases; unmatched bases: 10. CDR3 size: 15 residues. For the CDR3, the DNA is TGTGCCAGCCGGCTCCGGGACTACGCCTCCTACGAGCAGTACTTC. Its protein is CASRLRDYASYEQYF.

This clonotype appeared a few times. The CDR3 nucleotides are TGTGCCAGCAGCTTAGCACTTGGGGCAGAGACCCAGTACTTC. Amino acids: CASSLALGAETQYF. The chain has TRBV7-9 and TRBJ2-5; D may be TRBD1 (5 bases). From germline, CDR1 is SEHNR and CDR2 FQNEAQ (reference sequence). The CDR3 runs to 14 residues. V lost 0 bases and J lost 4, with 9 bases in between.

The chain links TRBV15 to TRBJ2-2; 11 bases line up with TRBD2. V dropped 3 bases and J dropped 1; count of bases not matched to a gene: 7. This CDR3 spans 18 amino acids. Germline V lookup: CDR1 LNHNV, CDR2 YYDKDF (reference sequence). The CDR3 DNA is TGTGCCACCAGCAGCAAGCTCACTAGCGGGGGGAACACCGGGGAGCTGTTTTTT. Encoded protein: CATSSKLTSGGNTGELFF.

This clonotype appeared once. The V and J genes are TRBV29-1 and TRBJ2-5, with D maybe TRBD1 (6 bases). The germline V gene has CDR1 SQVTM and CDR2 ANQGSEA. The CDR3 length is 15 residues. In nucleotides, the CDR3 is TGCAGTAACAGGGTTTTCCGGGAAATCCAAGAGACCCAGTACTTC. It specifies CSNRVFREIQETQYF.

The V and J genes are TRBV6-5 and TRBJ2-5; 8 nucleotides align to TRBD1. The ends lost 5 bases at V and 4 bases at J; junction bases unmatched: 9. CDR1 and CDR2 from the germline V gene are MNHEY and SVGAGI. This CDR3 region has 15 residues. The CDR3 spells CASSTDRGFGETQYF. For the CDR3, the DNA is TGTGCCAGCAGTACCGACAGGGGATTTGGAGAGACCCAGTACTTC.

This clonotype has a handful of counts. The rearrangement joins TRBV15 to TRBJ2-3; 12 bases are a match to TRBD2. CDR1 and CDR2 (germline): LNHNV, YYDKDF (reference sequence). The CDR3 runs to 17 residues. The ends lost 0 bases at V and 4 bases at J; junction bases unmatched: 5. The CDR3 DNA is TGTGCCACCAGCAGAGACCCTAGCGGGGGGGTGTCAGATACGCAGTATTTT. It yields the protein CATSRDPSGGVSDTQYF.

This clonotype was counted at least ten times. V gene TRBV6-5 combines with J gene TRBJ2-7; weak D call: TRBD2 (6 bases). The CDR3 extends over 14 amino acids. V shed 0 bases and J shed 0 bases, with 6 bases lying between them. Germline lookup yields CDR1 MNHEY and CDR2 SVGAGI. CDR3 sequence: CASSYSEGSYEQYF. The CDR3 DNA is TGTGCCAGCAGTTACTCGGAGGGCTCCTACGAGCAGTACTTC.